Below are 31 T cell receptor beta chains sequenced from a single sample in a study of response to subunit inactivated influenza vaccine. One entry per CDR3 protein, called by TCRdb with MiXCR from the RT-PCR reads. The data hold hundreds of thousands of distinct CDR3 sequences, with 25% observed a single time. This sample comprised CD4+ T cells sorted from PBMCs, obtained 4 to 6 days after vaccination. These receptors were taken from a man aged 45 to 65 who received an inactivated influenza vaccine.

This sequence joins TRBV20-1 and TRBJ2-3; D is unresolved. V lost 3 bases and J 0 bases, leaving 7 bases between the germline ends. Germline V lookup: CDR1 DFQATT, CDR2 SNEGSKA (reference sequence). The CDR3 consists of 13 residues. CDR3 coding DNA: TGCAGTGCTAGGGGCCCGAGCACAGATACGCAGTATTTT. This codes for CSARGPSTDTQYF.

This clonotype was recorded a few times. The rearrangement joins TRBV5-1 to TRBJ2-5; D gene unclear. The germline V gene has CDR1 SGHRS and CDR2 YFSETQ. The CDR3 has 13 residues. Trimming left V 0 bases short and J 6 bases short, with 9 bases between. For the CDR3, the DNA is TGCGCCAGCAGCTTGGTCGGCACACAGACCCAGTACTTC. Translating it yields CASSLVGTQTQYF. The full variable domain, its missing parts supplied by reference TRBV5-1 and TRBJ2-5, is KAGVTQTPRYLIKTRGQQVTLSCSPISGHRSVSWYQQTPGQGLQFLFEYFSETQRNKGNFPGRFSGRQFSNSRSEMNVSTLELGDSALYLCASSLVGTQTQYFGPGTRLLVL.

This clonotype was counted a few times. The V gene is TRBV11-2, the J gene TRBJ1-4, with D unresolved. CDR3 size: 13 residues. CDR1 and CDR2 from the germline V gene are SGHAT and FQNNGV. Trimming shortened V by 7 bases and J by 8 bases, and 14 bases separated the two germline ends. Written as DNA, the CDR3 is TGTGCCAGCAACTTGGACGCCCGAGAAAAACTGTTTTTT. Its translation: CASNLDAREKLFF.

V and J are TRBV15 and TRBJ2-7; 9 bases are shared with TRBD2. Germline CDR1 LNHNV, CDR2 YYDKDF (reference sequence). The length of the CDR3 is 13 residues. V shed 4 bases, J shed 7 bases, and the junction held 5 bases outside the gene matches. The DNA for the CDR3 is TGTGCCACCAGCACGCGGGGGGGGAATGAGCAGTACTTC. It encodes CATSTRGGNEQYF. Looking up the rest from reference TRBV15 and TRBJ2-7 gives the full variable domain: DAMVIQNPRYQVTQFGKPVTLSCSQTLNHNVMYWYQQKSSQAPKLLFHYYDKDFNNEADTPDNFQSRRPNTSFCFLDIRSPGLGDTAMYLCATSTRGGNEQYFGPGTRLTVT.

This sequence joins TRBV6-2 or TRBV6-3 and TRBJ2-1, with a tentative D call TRBD2 (6 bases). V lost 7 bases and J lost 0, with 25 bases in between. Germline lookup yields CDR1 MNHEY and CDR2 SVGEGT. The CDR3 is made up of 19 amino acids. The CDR3 DNA sequence: TGTGCCAGCATGTACCGGGGCTATCTTGCGGGGAGCTCCTACAATGAGCAGTTCTTC. It translates to CASMYRGYLAGSSYNEQFF.

This clonotype was seen ten or more times. V is TRBV2 and J is TRBJ2-1; D tentatively fits TRBD1 or TRBD2 (5 bases each). CDR1 and CDR2 from the germline V gene are SNHLY and FYNNEI. This CDR3 is built from 13 residues. V gave up 4 bases and J gave up 4 bases, with 8 bases separating them. For the CDR3, the DNA is TGTGCCAGCAGTGTCGGGGCGTACAATGAGCAGTTCTTC. Protein sequence: CASSVGAYNEQFF.

CDR3 DNA: TGTGCCAGCAGCTTAGTTGCGGGGACGAGGGATACGCAGTATTTT. Amino acids: CASSLVAGTRDTQYF. The chain recombines TRBV7-2 with TRBJ2-3; D possibly corresponds to TRBD2 (6 bases). The ends were cut back, 1 base at V and 6 bases at J, with 14 bases in the middle. CDR3 size: 15 residues. The germline V gene encodes CDR1 SGHTA and CDR2 FQGNSA.

This clonotype was seen a handful of times. The chain joins TRBV4-3 to TRBJ2-3; D remains ambiguous. Germline V gene data show CDR1 as LGHNA and CDR2 as YSLEER. The CDR3 totals 13 residues. The V end was cut by 0 bases, the J end by 7 bases, with 8 bases between. CDR3 region: CASSQEGGHTQYF. The CDR3 coding sequence is TGCGCCAGCAGCCAAGAGGGCGGTCATACGCAGTATTTT.

This clonotype was counted between two and nine times. The chain has TRBV7-6 and TRBJ2-1, with D tentatively TRBD2 (6 bases). CDR1 and CDR2 from the germline V gene are SGHVS and FNYEAQ. The V gene lost 5 bases and the J gene lost 0 bases, with 14 bases spanning the gap. The CDR3 loop spans 16 amino acids. The CDR3 bases are TGTGCCAGCAGCGCCGTCGCGGGGATCTCCTACAATGAGCAGTTCTTC. Its protein product is CASSAVAGISYNEQFF. Full variable domain (remainder filled in from reference TRBV7-6 and TRBJ2-1): GAGVSQSPRYKVTKRGQDVALRCDPISGHVSLYWYRQALGQGPEFLTYFNYEAQQDKSGLPNDRFSAERPEGSISTLTIQRTEQRDSAMYRCASSAVAGISYNEQFFGPGTRLTVL.

This clonotype was detected only a few times. The chain couples TRBV7-2 to TRBJ2-4; maybe TRBD2 (5 bases). The germline V and J ends were trimmed by 4 bases and 1 base, with 17 bases remaining between them. From germline, CDR1 is SGHTA and CDR2 FQGNSA. The CDR3 extends over 17 amino acids. The CDR3 sequence: CASSSLRRSGAKNIQYF. The CDR3 DNA follows: TGTGCCAGCAGCTCCCTTAGAAGGTCGGGGGCCAAAAACATTCAGTACTTC.

The sample holds a few counts of this clonotype. This chain uses TRBV5-1 with TRBJ1-5, with a tentative D call TRBD1 (6 bases). The CDR3 loop spans 16 amino acids. V was cut by 4 bases and J by 7 bases, with 21 bases left in between. Per germline, CDR1 SGHRS and CDR2 YFSETQ. This CDR3 reads CASSALGGADGQPQHF. Written as DNA, the CDR3 is TGCGCCAGCAGCGCGTTGGGGGGCGCGGACGGCCAGCCCCAGCATTTT. The variable domain in full, with the rest retrieved from reference TRBV5-1 and TRBJ1-5, is KAGVTQTPRYLIKTRGQQVTLSCSPISGHRSVSWYQQTPGQGLQFLFEYFSETQRNKGNFPGRFSGRQFSNSRSEMNVSTLELGDSALYLCASSALGGADGQPQHFGDGTRLSIL.

The chain uses TRBV4-2 and TRBJ2-1; 7 nucleotides align to TRBD1. J lost 7 bases, V lost 4 bases, and 10 bases had no gene match. Germline V gene lookup returns CDR1 LGHNA and CDR2 YNFKEQ. The CDR3 extends over 15 amino acids. As DNA, the CDR3 is TGTGCCAGCAGCCTAGAGCCGGGACAGTGGAATGAGCAGTTCTTC. Translated: CASSLEPGQWNEQFF.

This clonotype was observed many times. This chain uses TRBV4-3 with TRBJ1-1; D remains unclear. The CDR3 is 15 residues long. Germline-derived CDR1 and CDR2 are LGHNA and YSLEER. Trimming pared 2 bases from V and 1 base from J, leaving 11 bases between. This CDR3 is CASSQSARGNTEAFF. The CDR3 nucleotides read TGCGCCAGCAGCCAATCGGCTCGGGGGAACACTGAAGCTTTCTTT.

Only a few counts were recorded for this clonotype. The chain joins TRBV29-1 to TRBJ1-5; 8 bases are a match to TRBD1. Looked up from germline, CDR1 is SQVTM and CDR2 is ANQGSEA. The CDR3 runs to 13 residues. J was trimmed by 5 bases and V by 7 bases; bases with no gene match: 7. The CDR3 nucleotides read TGCAGCGCCGGACAGGGAGGGGATCAGCCCCAGCATTTT. Translating it yields CSAGQGGDQPQHF.

This clonotype was seen a few times. The chain is built from TRBV10-3 and TRBJ2-2; TRBD2 might be the D (6 bases). This CDR3 is 15 amino acids long. V was shortened by 3 bases and J by 4 bases, with 12 bases between the two germline ends. Germline assignment: CDR1 ENHRY and CDR2 SYGVKD. The CDR3, as DNA: TGTGCCATCAGTGAAAGCGGGCGAGGCACCGGGGAGCTGTTTTTT. Translation: CAISESGRGTGELFF.

V usage is TRBV5-6 and J usage is TRBJ2-2; D unresolved. This CDR3 is built from 16 residues. Trimming stripped 0 bases from V and 5 bases from J, with 14 bases between. Looked up from germline, CDR1 is SGHDT and CDR2 is YYEEEE. The CDR3 here is CASSLDGSGRTGELFF. The CDR3 DNA follows: TGTGCCAGCAGCTTGGATGGGTCTGGGCGGACCGGGGAGCTGTTTTTT.

V usage is TRBV5-1 and J usage is TRBJ2-2; 9 bases align to TRBD1. The CDR3 spans 16 residues. Per germline, CDR1 SGHRS and CDR2 YFSETQ. The J segment lost 2 bases and the V segment lost 4 bases, leaving 6 bases of the junction unmatched. The CDR3 DNA is TGCGCCAGCAGCCAAATGACAGGGGGTAACACCGGGGAGCTGTTTTTT. This sequence encodes CASSQMTGGNTGELFF.

V usage is TRBV7-2 and J usage is TRBJ2-4; D may be TRBD2 (5 bases). With 5 bases removed from V and 0 bases from J, the gap between germline ends came to 14 bases. Germline loops: CDR1 SGHTA, CDR2 FQGNSA. This CDR3 spans 16 amino acids. The CDR3 sequence is CASSPRTAVAKNIQYF. In DNA, the CDR3 is TGTGCCAGCAGCCCCCGGACTGCTGTAGCCAAAAACATTCAGTACTTC.

The CDR3 nucleotides read TGCGCCAGCAGCTTCACAGGGGCAACGAACACCGGGGAGCTGTTTTTT. It yields the protein CASSFTGATNTGELFF. The V and J genes are TRBV5-1 and TRBJ2-2, with TRBD1 matching over 7 bases. With 2 bases clipped from V and 0 bases from J, the junction kept 4 bases outside the gene matches. The CDR3 is 16 residues long. Germline loops: CDR1 SGHRS, CDR2 YFSETQ.

The genes are TRBV20-1 and TRBJ2-1; 9 bases map to TRBD2. Germline V gene lookup returns CDR1 DFQATT and CDR2 SNEGSKA (reference sequence). The length of the CDR3 is 16 residues. With 0 bases clipped from V and 5 bases from J, the junction kept 8 bases outside the gene matches. CDR3 sequence reads: CSARDHSLAGHNEQFF. The CDR3 DNA is TGCAGTGCTAGAGACCATTCACTAGCGGGTCACAATGAGCAGTTCTTC.

The chain couples TRBV10-3 to TRBJ2-7; D possibly corresponds to TRBD1 (6 bases). V lost 2 bases and J 7 bases, leaving 15 bases between the germline ends. Germline V gene lookup returns CDR1 ENHRY and CDR2 SYGVKD. This CDR3 is built from 14 residues. DNA for the CDR3: TGTGCCATCAGTGAGAGATTGGAGAGGGGGGAGCAGTACTTC. Its protein is CAISERLERGEQYF.

This chain joins TRBV10-3 and TRBJ2-1; the match to TRBD2 covers 7 bases. The germline CDR1 and CDR2 sequences are ENHRY and SYGVKD. This CDR3 has 15 residues. Losses at the gene ends were 4 bases for V and 7 bases for J; bases not matched to a gene: 10. CDR3 in amino acids: CAISARAGTMNEQFF. CDR3 sequence (DNA): TGTGCCATCAGTGCGAGGGCAGGGACTATGAATGAGCAGTTCTTC.

This clonotype was counted between two and nine times. The V call is TRBV7-8, the J call TRBJ2-1; the D call may be TRBD1 or TRBD2 (6 bases each). V was shortened by 1 base and J by 6 bases, with 13 bases between the two germline ends. Germline values: CDR1 SGHVS, CDR2 FQNEAQ. The CDR3 contains 15 residues. The CDR3 DNA is TGTGCCAGCAGCTTAGGAGGGGGAGGACGCAATGAGCAGTTCTTC. This encodes CASSLGGGGRNEQFF.

This clonotype was seen a handful of times. The V call is TRBV12-3 or TRBV12-4, the J call TRBJ1-2; D might be TRBD1 (5 bases). The CDR3 runs to 15 residues. Between the trimmed V and J ends, which lost 3 bases and 0 bases, there was a span of 11 bases. CDR3 amino acids: CASSLGLRANYGYTF. The CDR3, as DNA: TGTGCCAGCAGTTTGGGACTCCGAGCTAACTATGGCTACACCTTC.

This chain joins TRBV5-6 and TRBJ2-3; D uncertain. The V end lost 1 base, the J end lost 6 bases, and 9 bases lay between the germline ends. CDR3 size: 13 residues. Per germline, CDR1 SGHDT and CDR2 YYEEEE. The CDR3, as DNA: TGTGCCAGCAGCTTGCTCGGAAAGGATACGCAGTATTTT. Translation: CASSLLGKDTQYF.

J is TRBJ1-2 and V is TRBV4-2, with a possible D match to TRBD1 (6 bases). The CDR3 has 13 residues. The ends were cut back, 4 bases at V and 4 bases at J, with 10 bases in the middle. CDR1 and CDR2 (germline): LGHNA, YNFKEQ. CDR3 bases: TGTGCCAGCAGCCGATGGGACACCTATGGCTACACCTTC. This sequence encodes CASSRWDTYGYTF.

The chain combines TRBV6-2 or TRBV6-3 with TRBJ2-7; 7 bases are a match to TRBD2. This CDR3 is built from 13 residues. In germline, CDR1 is MNHEY, CDR2 SVGEGT. The ends lost 6 bases at V and 3 bases at J; junction bases unmatched: 5. CDR3 nucleotides: TGTGCCAGCAGCAGACTAGCACACTACGAGCAGTACTTC. Its protein product is CASSRLAHYEQYF.

The chain links TRBV14 to TRBJ2-5, with a tentative D call TRBD1 (6 bases). Trimming took off 3 bases at V and 4 bases at J, with 9 bases between the two ends. Germline assignment: CDR1 SGHDN and CDR2 FVKESK. The CDR3 covers 13 residues. CDR3 protein: CASSHGQLETQYF. CDR3 DNA sequence: TGTGCCAGCAGCCACGGACAGCTAGAGACCCAGTACTTC.

CDR3 bases: TGTGCCAGCAGCCAACATAGCGGGGGGGCGATGGAGACCCAGTACTTC. Encoded protein: CASSQHSGGAMETQYF. V is TRBV4-2 and J is TRBJ2-5, with 11 bases lining up with TRBD2. The CDR3 runs to 16 residues. V shed 2 bases, J shed 5 bases, and the junction held 7 bases outside the gene matches. Germline V gene lookup returns CDR1 LGHNA and CDR2 YNFKEQ.

There are a few counts of this clonotype. CDR3 nucleotides: TGTGCCAGCAGCGTAGGGACTAGCGGGAGGGCCCAAGAGACCCAGTACTTC. Protein sequence: CASSVGTSGRAQETQYF. J is TRBJ2-5 and V is TRBV9, with 15 bases fitting TRBD2. This CDR3 has 17 residues. V shed 0 bases, J shed 1 base, and the junction held 1 base outside the gene matches. Germline V lookup: CDR1 SGDLS, CDR2 YYNGEE. The variable domain in full, completed from reference TRBV9 and TRBJ2-5, reads DSGVTQTPKHLITATGQRVTLRCSPRSGDLSVYWYQQSLDQGLQFLIQYYNGEERAKGNILERFSAQQFPDLHSELNLSSLELGDSALYFCASSVGTSGRAQETQYFGPGTRLLVL.

The rearrangement links TRBV7-2 to TRBJ1-6, with D tentatively TRBD1 (6 bases). The V end was cut by 1 base, the J end by 10 bases, with 11 bases between. Germline assignment: CDR1 SGHTA and CDR2 FQGNSA. The CDR3 consists of 14 residues. CDR3 DNA: TGTGCCAGCAGCTTAGACAGGGCTAGATCACCCCTCCACTTT. This codes for CASSLDRARSPLHF.